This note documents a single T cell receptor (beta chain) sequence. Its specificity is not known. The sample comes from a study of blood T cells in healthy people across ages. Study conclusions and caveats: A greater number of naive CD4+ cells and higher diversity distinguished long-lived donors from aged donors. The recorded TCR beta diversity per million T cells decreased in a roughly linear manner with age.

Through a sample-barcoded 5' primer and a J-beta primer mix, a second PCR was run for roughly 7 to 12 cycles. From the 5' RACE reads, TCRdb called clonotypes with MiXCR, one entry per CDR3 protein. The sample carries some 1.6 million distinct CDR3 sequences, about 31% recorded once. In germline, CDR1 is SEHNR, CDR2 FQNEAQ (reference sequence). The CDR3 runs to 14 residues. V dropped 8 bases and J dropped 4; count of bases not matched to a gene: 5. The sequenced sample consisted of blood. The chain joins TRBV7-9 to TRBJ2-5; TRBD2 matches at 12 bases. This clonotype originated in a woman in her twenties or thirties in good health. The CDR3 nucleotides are TGTGCCAGCGGTAAACTAGCGGGAGGAGAGACCCAGTACTTC. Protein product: CASGKLAGGETQYF.